The 13 T cell receptor beta chains below come from one sample, sequenced in a study of blood T cell repertoires in COVID-19. Clones were read by immunoSEQ multiplex PCR, and TCRdb kept only the in-frame ones, dropping some. The data show around 300,000 clones, with 90% seen just once and over 3.5% held by the top ten. The specimen was peripheral blood. The receptors shown here come from a woman in her 40s with acute or convalescent COVID-19.

V usage is TRBV7-6 and J usage is TRBJ1-1; 11 bases are a match to TRBD1. Germline CDR1 is SGHVS and CDR2 is FNYEAQ. Germline trimming cut 1 base from V and 3 bases from J; bases unmatched to any gene: 1. The CDR3 loop spans 15 amino acids. The CDR3 loop is CASSLEDRGHTEAFF. DNA of the CDR3: TGTGCCAGCAGCTTAGAGGACAGGGGGCACACTGAAGCTTTCTTT.

This clone was observed a handful of times. Different DNA sequences within this sample yield the same CDR3. The chain recombines TRBV7-8 with TRBJ1-5; D remains unclear. Between the trimmed V and J ends, which lost 2 bases and 2 bases, there was a span of 4 bases. Germline V lookup: CDR1 SGHVS, CDR2 FQNEAQ. The CDR3 runs 13 residues. DNA of the CDR3: TGTGCCAGCAGCTTACGGGGCAATCAGCCCCAGCATTTT. Amino acids: CASSLRGNQPQHF.

This clone was seen a single time. For the CDR3, the DNA is TGTGCCAGCAGTTACTCCGCTGGACAGGGTTACGAGCAGTACGTC. As protein: CASSYSAGQGYEQYV. V and J are TRBV6-5 and TRBJ2-7; 8 bases agree with TRBD1. V was clipped by 0 bases and J by 4 bases; unmatched bases: 5. Germline CDR1 is MNHEY and CDR2 is SVGAGI. The CDR3 is made up of 15 amino acids.

This chain joins TRBV5-6 and TRBJ2-5; tentatively, D is TRBD1 (6 bases). The germline gives CDR1 SGHDT, CDR2 YYEEEE. Between the trimmed V and J ends, which lost 2 bases and 5 bases, there was a span of 16 bases. The CDR3 extends over 15 amino acids. The CDR3 DNA sequence: TGTGCCAGCAGCTTCGGGTTACAGGGCCAGGAGACCCAGTACTTC. Protein product: CASSFGLQGQETQYF. The whole variable domain, remainder taken from reference TRBV5-6 and TRBJ2-5, is DAGVTQSPTHLIKTRGQQVTLRCSPKSGHDTVSWYQQALGQGPQFIFQYYEEEERQRGNFPDRFSGHQFPNYSSELNVNALLLGDSALYLCASSFGLQGQETQYFGPGTRLLVL.

The chain carries TRBV6-5 and TRBJ1-3; no definite D call. The CDR3 is 13 residues long. Trimming stripped 7 bases from V and 2 bases from J, with 9 bases between. Germline V gene lookup returns CDR1 MNHEY and CDR2 SVGAGI. The chain's CDR3 is CASTSPAGNTIYF. In nucleotides, the CDR3 is TGTGCCAGCACCTCGCCAGCTGGAAACACCATATATTTT.

A remark on this clone: The same CDR3 can be traced to other DNA sequences in this sample. The chain joins TRBV20-1 to TRBJ1-2, with D tentatively TRBD1 (6 bases). Trimming removed 3 bases from V and 4 bases from J, with 6 bases in between. Germline V gene data show CDR1 as DFQATT and CDR2 as SNEGSKA (reference sequence). The CDR3 extends over 11 amino acids. The CDR3 DNA follows: TGCAGTGCTAGGGACAGCTATGGCTACACCTTC. Translated, it gives CSARDSYGYTF.

The rearrangement joins TRBV2 to TRBJ2-1, with D hard to call. With 1 base removed from V and 8 bases from J, the gap between germline ends came to 9 bases. The CDR3 runs 13 residues. CDR1 and CDR2 (germline): SNHLY, FYNNEI. This CDR3 reads CASSEGVVHEQFF. The DNA of the CDR3 is TGTGCCAGCAGTGAAGGCGTTGTCCATGAGCAGTTCTTC. The full variable domain, its missing parts supplied by reference TRBV2 and TRBJ2-1, is EPEVTQTPSHQVTQMGQEVILRCVPISNHLYFYWYRQILGQKVEFLVSFYNNEISEKSEIFDDQFSVERPDGSNFTLKIRSTKLEDSAMYFCASSEGVVHEQFFGPGTRLTVL.

CDR3 nucleotides: TGCGCCAGCAGCATCGGGACACCCGACACCGGGGAGCTGTTTTTT. Translated: CASSIGTPDTGELFF. V usage is TRBV4-1 and J usage is TRBJ2-2; TRBD1 might be the D (6 bases). From germline, CDR1 is MGHRA and CDR2 YSYEKL. The CDR3 length is 15 residues. Trimming cost V 5 bases and J 3 bases, with 13 bases left between them.

The V call is TRBV3-1 (or the pseudogene TRBV3-2), the J call TRBJ1-3; TRBD1 aligns across 7 bases. V lost 0 bases, J lost 5 bases, and 4 bases stayed unmatched. The CDR3 length is 15 residues. CDR1 is LGHDT, CDR2 YNNKEL, per germline (reference sequence). CDR3 residues: CASSQDRGQRNTIYF. In DNA, the CDR3 is TGTGCCAGCAGCCAAGATAGGGGACAGAGAAACACCATATATTTT.

The genes are TRBV2 and TRBJ2-1; weak D call: TRBD2 (7 bases). The germline V gene encodes CDR1 SNHLY and CDR2 FYNNEI. The CDR3 totals 15 residues. The V gene lost 7 bases and the J gene lost 0 bases, with 13 bases spanning the gap. This CDR3 is CASTRGAASYNEQFF. DNA of the CDR3: TGTGCCAGCACCCGGGGGGCCGCCTCCTACAATGAGCAGTTCTTC.

The rearrangement uses TRBV21-1 and TRBJ1-3. TRBV21-1 corresponds to a pseudogene. This CDR3 has 15 amino acids. DNA of the CDR3: TGTGCCAGCTCCTGGCGGGGGGAGGGTGGAAACACCATATATTTT. This sequence encodes CASSWRGEGGNTIYF.

The genes are TRBV18 and TRBJ1-3; D might be TRBD1 (5 bases). The germline V gene has CDR1 KGHSH and CDR2 LQKENI. V was cut by 4 bases and J by 0 bases, with 10 bases left in between. The CDR3 is made up of 15 amino acids. The CDR3: CASSQGFSSGNTIYF. CDR3 nucleotides: TGTGCCAGCTCACAGGGGTTTAGCTCTGGAAACACCATATATTTT.

The CDR3 nucleotides read TGTGCCAGCAGTGCTTCGGGACAGGGAGGAACTGAAGCTTTCTTT. This encodes CASSASGQGGTEAFF. The chain employs TRBV28 and TRBJ1-1, with TRBD1 identical over 9 bases. CDR3 length equals 15 residues. Germline assignment: CDR1 MDHEN and CDR2 SYDVKM. Losses at the gene ends were 5 bases for V and 5 bases for J; bases not matched to a gene: 9.